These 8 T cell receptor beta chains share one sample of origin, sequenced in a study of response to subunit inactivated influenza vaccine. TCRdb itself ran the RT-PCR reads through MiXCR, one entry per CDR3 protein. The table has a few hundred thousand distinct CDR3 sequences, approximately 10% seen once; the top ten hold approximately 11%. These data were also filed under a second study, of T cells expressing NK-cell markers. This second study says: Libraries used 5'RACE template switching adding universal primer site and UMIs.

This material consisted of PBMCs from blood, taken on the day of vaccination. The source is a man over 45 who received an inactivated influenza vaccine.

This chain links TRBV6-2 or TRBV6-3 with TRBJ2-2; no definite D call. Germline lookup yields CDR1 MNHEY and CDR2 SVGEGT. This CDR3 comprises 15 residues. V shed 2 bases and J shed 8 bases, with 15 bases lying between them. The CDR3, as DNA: TGTGCCAGCAGTTACACAGCGCTGGCTCGGGGGGAGCTGTTTTTT. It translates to CASSYTALARGELFF.

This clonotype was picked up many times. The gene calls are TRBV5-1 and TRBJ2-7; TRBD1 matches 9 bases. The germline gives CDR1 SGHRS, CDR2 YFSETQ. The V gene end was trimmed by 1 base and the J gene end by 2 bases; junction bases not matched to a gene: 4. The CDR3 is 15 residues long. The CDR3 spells CASSLRTGATYEQYF. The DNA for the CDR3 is TGCGCCAGCAGCTTGAGGACAGGGGCCACCTACGAGCAGTACTTC.

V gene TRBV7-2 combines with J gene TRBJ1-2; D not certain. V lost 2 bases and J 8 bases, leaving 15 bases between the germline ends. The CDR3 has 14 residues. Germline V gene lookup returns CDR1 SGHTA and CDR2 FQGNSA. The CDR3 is CASSLLGLKYGYTF. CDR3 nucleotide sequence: TGTGCCAGCAGCTTATTAGGGTTAAAGTACGGCTACACCTTC.

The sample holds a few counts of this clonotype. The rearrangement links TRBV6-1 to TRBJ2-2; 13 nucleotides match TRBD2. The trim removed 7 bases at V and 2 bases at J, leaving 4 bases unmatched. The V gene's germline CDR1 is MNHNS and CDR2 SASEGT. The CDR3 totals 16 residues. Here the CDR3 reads CASKGTSGKNTGELFF. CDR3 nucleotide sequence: TGTGCCAGCAAGGGGACTAGCGGGAAAAACACCGGGGAGCTGTTTTTT.

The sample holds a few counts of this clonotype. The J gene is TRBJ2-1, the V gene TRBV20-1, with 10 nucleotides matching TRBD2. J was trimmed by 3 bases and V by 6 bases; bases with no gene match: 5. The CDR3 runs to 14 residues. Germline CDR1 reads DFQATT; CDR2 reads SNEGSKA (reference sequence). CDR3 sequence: CSATPSGSYNEQFF. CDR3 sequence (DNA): TGCAGTGCAACCCCTAGCGGGAGCTACAATGAGCAGTTCTTC.

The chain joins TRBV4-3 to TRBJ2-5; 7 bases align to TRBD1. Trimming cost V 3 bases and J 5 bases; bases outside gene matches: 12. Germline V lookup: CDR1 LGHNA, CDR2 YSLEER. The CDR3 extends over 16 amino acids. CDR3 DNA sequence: TGCGCCAGCAGCCACGGGACCTTCCAGGGGGTGGAGACCCAGTACTTC. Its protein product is CASSHGTFQGVETQYF.

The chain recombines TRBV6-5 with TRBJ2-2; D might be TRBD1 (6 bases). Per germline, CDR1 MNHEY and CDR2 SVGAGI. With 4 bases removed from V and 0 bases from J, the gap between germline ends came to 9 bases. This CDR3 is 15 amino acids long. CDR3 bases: TGTGCCAGCAGTTGGGACACCTCGAACACCGGGGAGCTGTTTTTT. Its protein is CASSWDTSNTGELFF.

CDR3: CASSPGQGLIETQYF. The CDR3 DNA sequence: TGTGCCAGCAGTCCAGGACAGGGGCTAATAGAGACCCAGTACTTC. The chain couples TRBV6-2 or TRBV6-3 to TRBJ2-5; 9 nucleotides line up with TRBD1. The V gene's germline CDR1 is MNHEY and CDR2 SVGEGT. The V gene end was trimmed by 5 bases and the J gene end by 4 bases; junction bases not matched to a gene: 8. This CDR3 has 15 amino acids.